These 12 T cell receptor beta chains originate from one sample sequenced in a study of blood T cell repertoires in COVID-19. Some clones are missing from TCRdb's copy, which holds only in-frame ones; the method was immunoSEQ multiplex PCR. In the table there are 300,000 or so clones, roughly nine tenths of which are singletons. Sample: peripheral blood. Receptors originate from a man between 18 and 29 years old who had recovered from COVID-19.

In its sample, this clone was seen once. CDR3 bases: TGCGCCAGCAGCCTGGGGGGGAACACTGAAGCTTTCTTT. It yields the protein CASSLGGNTEAFF. V is TRBV4-1 and J is TRBJ1-1; D perhaps matches TRBD1 (5 bases). This CDR3 is 13 amino acids long. The ends were cut back, 4 bases at V and 1 base at J, with 7 bases in the middle. The germline gives CDR1 MGHRA, CDR2 YSYEKL.

This clone was seen a single time. The chain joins TRBV9 to TRBJ2-7, with 7 bases identical to TRBD1. Germline V gene lookup returns CDR1 SGDLS and CDR2 YYNGEE. The CDR3 runs 14 residues. Trimming cost V 4 bases and J 2 bases; bases outside gene matches: 6. The CDR3, as DNA: TGTGCCAGCAGCCCCCCTGGGACAGCCTACGAGCAGTACTTC. This codes for CASSPPGTAYEQYF.

The rearrangement links TRBV3-1 (or the pseudogene TRBV3-2) to TRBJ2-2; TRBD2 matches at 9 bases. The V gene end was trimmed by 1 base and the J gene end by 8 bases; junction bases not matched to a gene: 8. Germline V gives CDR1 LGHDT, CDR2 YNNKEL (reference sequence). The CDR3 sequence is 16 residues long. The CDR3 protein is CASSQGQREVWGELFF. DNA of the CDR3: TGTGCCAGCAGCCAAGGCCAGCGGGAGGTTTGGGGGGAGCTGTTTTTT.

The gene calls are TRBV19 and TRBJ2-3, with 7 bases identical to TRBD2. The CDR3 extends over 16 amino acids. Germline assignment: CDR1 LNHDA and CDR2 SQIVND (reference sequence). The trim removed 1 base at V and 2 bases at J, leaving 6 bases unmatched. The CDR3 coding sequence is TGTGCCAGTAGTATAGCGACTAGCAGCGACACAGATACGCAGTATTTT. Protein sequence: CASSIATSSDTDTQYF.

This chain connects TRBV4-1 to TRBJ1-2, with 8 bases identical to TRBD1. Germline trimming cut 4 bases from V and 5 bases from J; bases unmatched to any gene: 6. The CDR3 is 14 amino acids. The germline V gene encodes CDR1 MGHRA and CDR2 YSYEKL. The CDR3 protein is CASSRSGGEYGYTF. In DNA form, the CDR3 reads TGCGCCAGCAGCCGATCAGGGGGCGAATATGGCTACACCTTC.

The chain recombines TRBV2 with TRBJ1-5; D possibly corresponds to TRBD1 (6 bases). The V end lost 7 bases, the J end lost 1 base, and 11 bases lay between the germline ends. This CDR3 is 14 amino acids long. Germline assignment: CDR1 SNHLY and CDR2 FYNNEI. The CDR3 DNA reads TGTGCCAGCAACCCAGGGGCAAGCAATCAGCCCCAGCATTTT. This codes for CASNPGASNQPQHF. The full variable domain, in which reference TRBV2 and TRBJ1-5 provide the parts outside the CDR3, is EPEVTQTPSHQVTQMGQEVILRCVPISNHLYFYWYRQILGQKVEFLVSFYNNEISEKSEIFDDQFSVERPDGSNFTLKIRSTKLEDSAMYFCASNPGASNQPQHFGDGTRLSIL.

The chain carries TRBV9 and TRBJ1-1; TRBD1 is a possible D gene (6 bases). The CDR3 has 14 residues. V was pared by 4 bases and J by 1 base, with 11 bases between. Germline CDR1 SGDLS, CDR2 YYNGEE. In DNA form, the CDR3 reads TGTGCCAGCAGCCCAATGACAGGGAACACTGAAGCTTTCTTT. Its translation: CASSPMTGNTEAFF.

This clone was seen a single time. The chain uses TRBV12-3 or TRBV12-4 and TRBJ2-1, with 7 bases aligning to TRBD2. V was pared by 7 bases and J by 4 bases, with 4 bases of the junction left unmatched. This CDR3 is 13 amino acids long. CDR3 residues: CASNRDYYNEQFF. The CDR3 DNA sequence: TGTGCCAGCAACCGGGACTATTACAATGAGCAGTTCTTC.

The rearrangement joins TRBV5-4 to TRBJ1-2; weak D call: TRBD1 (5 bases). Trimming stripped 2 bases from V and 4 bases from J, with 18 bases between. The CDR3 is made up of 16 amino acids. CDR1 is SGHNT, CDR2 YYREEE, per germline (reference sequence). This CDR3 reads CASSFGRVGWGYGYTF. The CDR3, as DNA: TGTGCCAGCAGCTTTGGCAGGGTAGGATGGGGCTATGGCTACACCTTC.

The CDR3 bases are TGTGCCAGCAGCGTAGGATGGGGACAGGGTTACACCGGGGAGCTGTTTTTT. Its translation: CASSVGWGQGYTGELFF. The gene calls are TRBV9 and TRBJ2-2; TRBD1 matches at 9 bases. Germline trimming cut 0 bases from V and 3 bases from J; bases unmatched to any gene: 6. This CDR3 is 17 amino acids long. Germline CDR1 and CDR2: SGDLS and YYNGEE. Using reference TRBV9 and TRBJ2-2 for the parts outside the CDR3, the full variable domain is DSGVTQTPKHLITATGQRVTLRCSPRSGDLSVYWYQQSLDQGLQFLIQYYNGEERAKGNILERFSAQQFPDLHSELNLSSLELGDSALYFCASSVGWGQGYTGELFFGEGSRLTVL.

The chain employs TRBV11-2 and TRBJ1-3; TRBD1 matches 8 bases. Germline CDR1 reads SGHAT; CDR2 reads FQNNGV. The trim removed 7 bases at V and 2 bases at J, leaving 7 bases unmatched. CDR3 length equals 15 residues. The CDR3 DNA is TGTGCCAGCACCCCGGACAGGGCCCCTGGAAACACCATATATTTT. It encodes CASTPDRAPGNTIYF.

V and J are TRBV6-5 and TRBJ2-1; a possible D gene is TRBD1 (5 bases). Trimming shortened V by 0 bases and J by 3 bases, and 9 bases separated the two germline ends. The CDR3 covers 15 residues. In germline, CDR1 is MNHEY, CDR2 SVGAGI. The CDR3 bases are TGTGCCAGCAGTTACTCGAAGGGGCTCTACAATGAGCAGTTCTTC. Residues: CASSYSKGLYNEQFF.